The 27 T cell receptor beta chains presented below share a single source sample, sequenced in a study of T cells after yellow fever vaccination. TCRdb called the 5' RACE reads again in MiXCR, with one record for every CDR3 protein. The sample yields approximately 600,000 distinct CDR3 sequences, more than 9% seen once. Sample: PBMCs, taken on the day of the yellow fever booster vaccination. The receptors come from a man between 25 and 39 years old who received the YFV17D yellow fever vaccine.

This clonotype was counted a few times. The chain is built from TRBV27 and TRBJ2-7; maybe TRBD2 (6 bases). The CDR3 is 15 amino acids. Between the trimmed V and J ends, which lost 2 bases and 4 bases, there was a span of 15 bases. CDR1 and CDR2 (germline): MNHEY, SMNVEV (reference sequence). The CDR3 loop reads CASSLGEGGSYEQYF. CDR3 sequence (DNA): TGTGCCAGCAGTTTAGGAGAGGGAGGTAGTTACGAGCAGTACTTC.

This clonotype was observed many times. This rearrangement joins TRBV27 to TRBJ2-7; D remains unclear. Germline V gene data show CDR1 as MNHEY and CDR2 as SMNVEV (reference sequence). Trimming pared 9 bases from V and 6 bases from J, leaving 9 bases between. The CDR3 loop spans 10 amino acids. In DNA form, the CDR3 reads TGTGCCAGTTATTCTCTCGAGCAGTACTTC. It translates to CASYSLEQYF.

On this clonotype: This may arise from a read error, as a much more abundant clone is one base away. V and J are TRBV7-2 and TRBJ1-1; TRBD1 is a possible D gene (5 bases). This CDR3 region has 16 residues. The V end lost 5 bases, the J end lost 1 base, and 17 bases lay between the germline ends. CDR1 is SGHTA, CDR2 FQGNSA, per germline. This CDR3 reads CASSPGPGRANTEAFF. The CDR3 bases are TGTGCCAGCAGCCCAGGGCCGGGTCGGGCGAACACTGAAGCTTTCTTT.

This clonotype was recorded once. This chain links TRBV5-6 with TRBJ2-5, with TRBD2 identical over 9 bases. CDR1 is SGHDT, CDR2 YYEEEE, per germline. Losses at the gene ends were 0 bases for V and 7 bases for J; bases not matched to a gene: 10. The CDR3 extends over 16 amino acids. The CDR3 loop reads CASSLGLAGEVVTQYF. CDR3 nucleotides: TGTGCCAGCAGCTTGGGATTAGCGGGAGAGGTCGTGACCCAGTACTTC.

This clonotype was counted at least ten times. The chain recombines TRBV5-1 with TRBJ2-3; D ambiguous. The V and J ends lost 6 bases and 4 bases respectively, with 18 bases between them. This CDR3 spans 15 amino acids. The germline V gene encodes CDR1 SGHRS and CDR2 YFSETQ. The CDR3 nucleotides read TGCGCCAGCAAGCCGCATGGAGACTCAGCAGATACGCAGTATTTT. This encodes CASKPHGDSADTQYF.

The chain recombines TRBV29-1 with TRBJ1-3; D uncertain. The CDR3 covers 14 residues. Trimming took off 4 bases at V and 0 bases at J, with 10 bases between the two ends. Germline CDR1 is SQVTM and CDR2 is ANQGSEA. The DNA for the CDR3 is TGCAGCGTTGTACCGTTGAGCTCTGGAAACACCATATATTTT. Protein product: CSVVPLSSGNTIYF. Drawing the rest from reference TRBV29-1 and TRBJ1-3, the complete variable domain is SAVISQKPSRDICQRGTSLTIQCQVDSQVTMMFWYRQQPGQSLTLIATANQGSEATYESGFVIDKFPISRPNLTFSTLTVSNMSPEDSSIYLCSVVPLSSGNTIYFGEGSWLTVV.

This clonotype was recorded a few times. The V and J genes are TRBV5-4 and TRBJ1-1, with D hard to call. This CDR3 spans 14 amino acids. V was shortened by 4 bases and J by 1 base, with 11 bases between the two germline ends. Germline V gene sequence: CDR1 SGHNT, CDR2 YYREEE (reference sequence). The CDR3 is CASSTTPANTEAFF. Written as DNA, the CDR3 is TGTGCCAGCAGCACCACACCAGCGAACACTGAAGCTTTCTTT.

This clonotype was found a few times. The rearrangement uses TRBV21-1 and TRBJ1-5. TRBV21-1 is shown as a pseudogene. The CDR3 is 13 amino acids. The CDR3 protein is CASGYEVEQPQHF. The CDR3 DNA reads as TGTGCCAGCGGTTACGAGGTAGAGCAGCCCCAGCATTTT.

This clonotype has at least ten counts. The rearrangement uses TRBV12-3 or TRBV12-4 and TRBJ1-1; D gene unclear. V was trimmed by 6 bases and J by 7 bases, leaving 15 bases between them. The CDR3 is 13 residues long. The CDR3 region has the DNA TGTGCCAGCAGGGCGGACCCGTACAATGAAGCTTTCTTT. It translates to CASRADPYNEAFF.

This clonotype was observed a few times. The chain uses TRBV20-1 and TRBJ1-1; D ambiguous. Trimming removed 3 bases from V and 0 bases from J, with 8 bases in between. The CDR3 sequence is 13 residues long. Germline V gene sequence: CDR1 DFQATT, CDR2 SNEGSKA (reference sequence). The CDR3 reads CSASLSMNTEAFF. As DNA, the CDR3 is TGCAGTGCTAGTCTCAGTATGAACACTGAAGCTTTCTTT.

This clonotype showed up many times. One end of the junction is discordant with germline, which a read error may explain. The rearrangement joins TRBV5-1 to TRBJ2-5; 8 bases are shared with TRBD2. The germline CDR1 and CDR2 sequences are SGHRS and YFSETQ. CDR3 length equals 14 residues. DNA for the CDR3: TGTGCCAGCAGCTTAGCGGGGAACCAAGAGACCCAGTACTTC. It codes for CASSLAGNQETQYF.

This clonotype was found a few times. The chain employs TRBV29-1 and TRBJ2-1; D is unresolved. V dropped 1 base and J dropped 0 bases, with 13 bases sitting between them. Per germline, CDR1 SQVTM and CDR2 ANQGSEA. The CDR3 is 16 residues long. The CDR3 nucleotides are TGCAGCGTTGAAGGTTACTCCGGAAGCTCCTACAATGAGCAGTTCTTC. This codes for CSVEGYSGSSYNEQFF.

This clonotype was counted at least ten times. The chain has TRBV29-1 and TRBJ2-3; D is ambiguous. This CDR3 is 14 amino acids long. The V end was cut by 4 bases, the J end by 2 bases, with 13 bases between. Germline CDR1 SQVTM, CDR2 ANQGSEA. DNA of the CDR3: TGCAGCGTTGCGGCGGAGTCCTTCACAGATACGCAGTATTTT. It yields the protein CSVAAESFTDTQYF.

CDR3 in DNA: TGTGCCAGCAGCTTGGGGGACAGACGCACAGATACGCAGTATTTT. Protein: CASSLGDRRTDTQYF. The rearrangement links TRBV7-9 to TRBJ2-3, with TRBD1 matching over 7 bases. This CDR3 region has 15 residues. With V trimmed by 3 bases and J by 1 base, 4 bases remained unmatched. Germline lookup yields CDR1 SEHNR and CDR2 FQNEAQ (reference sequence). Drawing the rest from reference TRBV7-9 and TRBJ2-3, the complete variable domain is DTGVSQNPRHKITKRGQNVTFRCDPISEHNRLYWYRQTLGQGPEFLTYFQNEAQLEKSRLLSDRFSAERPKGSFSTLEIQRTEQGDSAMYLCASSLGDRRTDTQYFGPGTRLTVL.

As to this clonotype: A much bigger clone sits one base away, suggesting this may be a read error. The CDR3 region is CATKITGELSF. CDR3 DNA sequence: TGTGCCACCAAAATCACCGGGGAGCTGTCTTTT. V is TRBV7-9 and J is TRBJ2-2, with D perhaps matching TRBD2 (5 bases). The CDR3 contains 11 residues. Germline CDR1 is SEHNR and CDR2 is FQNEAQ (reference sequence). Looking up the rest from reference TRBV7-9 and TRBJ2-2 gives the full variable domain: DTGVSQNPRHKITKRGQNVTFRCDPISEHNRLYWYRQTLGQGPEFLTYFQNEAQLEKSRLLSDRFSAERPKGSFSTLEIQRTEQGDSAMYLCATKITGELSFGEGSRLTVL.

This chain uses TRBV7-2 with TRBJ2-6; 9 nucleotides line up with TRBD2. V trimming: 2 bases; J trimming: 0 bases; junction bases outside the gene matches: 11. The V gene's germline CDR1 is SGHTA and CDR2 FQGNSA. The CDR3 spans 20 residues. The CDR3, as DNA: TGTGCCAGCAGCTTACCGATGGGAGCGGGGGGCAACTCTGGGGCCAACGTCCTGACTTTC. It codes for CASSLPMGAGGNSGANVLTF.

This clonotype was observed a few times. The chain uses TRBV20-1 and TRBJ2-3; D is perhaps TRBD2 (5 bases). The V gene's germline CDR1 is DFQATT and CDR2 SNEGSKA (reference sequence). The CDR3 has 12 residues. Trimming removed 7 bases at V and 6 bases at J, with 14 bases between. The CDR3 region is CSVLAVEDTQYF. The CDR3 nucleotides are TGCAGTGTTCTAGCAGTTGAGGATACGCAGTATTTT.

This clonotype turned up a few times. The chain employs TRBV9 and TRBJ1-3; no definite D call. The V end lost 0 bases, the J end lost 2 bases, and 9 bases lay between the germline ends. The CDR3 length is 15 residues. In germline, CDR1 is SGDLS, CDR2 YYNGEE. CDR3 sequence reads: CASSVGGIAGNTIYF. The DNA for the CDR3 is TGTGCCAGCAGCGTAGGAGGGATAGCTGGAAACACCATATATTTT.

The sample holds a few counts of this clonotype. The CDR3 DNA reads TGTGCCAGCAACAAAGCGGGCGGGAGTTACGAGCAGTACTTC. Encoded protein: CASNKAGGSYEQYF. The V gene is TRBV7-9, the J gene TRBJ2-7; the match to TRBD2 covers 7 bases. CDR3 length equals 14 residues. The ends lost 7 bases at V and 4 bases at J; junction bases unmatched: 10. The germline V gene has CDR1 SEHNR and CDR2 FQNEAQ (reference sequence).

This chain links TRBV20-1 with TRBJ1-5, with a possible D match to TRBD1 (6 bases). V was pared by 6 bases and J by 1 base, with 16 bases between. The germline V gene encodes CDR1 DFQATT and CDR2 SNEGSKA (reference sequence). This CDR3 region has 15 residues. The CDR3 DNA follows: TGCAGTGCCATAGAGGGGGGCTTAAGCAATCAGCCCCAGCATTTT. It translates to CSAIEGGLSNQPQHF.

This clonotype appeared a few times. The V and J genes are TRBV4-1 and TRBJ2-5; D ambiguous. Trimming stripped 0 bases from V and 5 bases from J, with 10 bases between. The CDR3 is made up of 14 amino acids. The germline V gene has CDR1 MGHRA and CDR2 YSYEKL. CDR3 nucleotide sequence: TGCGCCAGCAGCCAAGAACCCACGGGCGAGACCCAGTACTTC. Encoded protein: CASSQEPTGETQYF.

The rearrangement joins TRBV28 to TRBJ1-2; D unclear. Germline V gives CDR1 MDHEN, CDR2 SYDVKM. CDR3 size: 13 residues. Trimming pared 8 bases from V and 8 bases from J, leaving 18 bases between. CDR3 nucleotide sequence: TGTGCCAGCCGCCCCCCCGAAAAGCAGGGCTACACCTTC. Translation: CASRPPEKQGYTF.

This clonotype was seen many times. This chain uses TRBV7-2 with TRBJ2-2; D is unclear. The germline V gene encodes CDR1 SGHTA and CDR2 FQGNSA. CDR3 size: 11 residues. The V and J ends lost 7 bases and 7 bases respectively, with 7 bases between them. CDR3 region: CASTVGGELFF. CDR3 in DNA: TGTGCCAGCACCGTGGGCGGGGAGCTGTTTTTT. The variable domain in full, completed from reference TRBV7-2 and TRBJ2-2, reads GAGVSQSPSNKVTEKGKDVELRCDPISGHTALYWYRQSLGQGLEFLIYFQGNSAPDKSGLPSDRFSAERTGGSVSTLTIQRTQQEDSAVYLCASTVGGELFFGEGSRLTVL.

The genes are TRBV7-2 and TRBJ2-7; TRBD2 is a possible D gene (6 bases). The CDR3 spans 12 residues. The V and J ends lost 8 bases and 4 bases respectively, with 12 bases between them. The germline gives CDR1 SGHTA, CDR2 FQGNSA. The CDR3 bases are TGTGCCAGCCAAAGCGGGTGGTACGAGCAGTACTTC. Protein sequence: CASQSGWYEQYF. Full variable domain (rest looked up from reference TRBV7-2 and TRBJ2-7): GAGVSQSPSNKVTEKGKDVELRCDPISGHTALYWYRQSLGQGLEFLIYFQGNSAPDKSGLPSDRFSAERTGGSVSTLTIQRTQQEDSAVYLCASQSGWYEQYFGPGTRLTVT.

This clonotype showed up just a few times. In nucleotides, the CDR3 is TGTGCCAGCAGTGAAGTTTGGGGGGCCTACGAGCAGTACTTC. Amino acid sequence: CASSEVWGAYEQYF. The gene calls are TRBV6-1 and TRBJ2-7; tentatively, D is TRBD2 (6 bases). This CDR3 contains 14 residues. V dropped 1 base and J dropped 2 bases, with 9 bases sitting between them. Germline values: CDR1 MNHNS, CDR2 SASEGT.

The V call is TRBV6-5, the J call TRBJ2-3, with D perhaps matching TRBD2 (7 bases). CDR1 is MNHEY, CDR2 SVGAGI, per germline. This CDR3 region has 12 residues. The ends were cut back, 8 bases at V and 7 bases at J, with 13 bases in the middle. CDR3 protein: CASEGGGNTQYF. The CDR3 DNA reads TGTGCCAGCGAGGGGGGGGGTAATACGCAGTATTTT.

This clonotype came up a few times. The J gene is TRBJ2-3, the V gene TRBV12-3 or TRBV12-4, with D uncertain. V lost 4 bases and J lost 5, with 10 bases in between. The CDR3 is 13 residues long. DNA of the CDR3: TGTGCCAGCAGTTCCGACATGCGAGATACGCAGTATTTT. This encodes CASSSDMRDTQYF.